A selection of T cell receptor beta chains follows, all from one sample in a study of cytotoxic CD8 clonotypes in ibrutinib-treated CLL. Generated by immunoSEQ multiplex PCR, the TCRdb table keeps only in-frame clones and is missing some. Of approximately 340,000 clones in the sample, about 61% were seen once. This sample comprised PBMCs, obtained after 36 months of ibrutinib treatment. The receptors shown here come from a human donor with chronic lymphocytic leukemia. Each CDR3 is given with its conserved first and last residue. A D gene is named only where the DNA matches it firmly. Some rows mark clone size as missing; the rest say once, few, many or name a class of expanded clone.

v_gene	abundance	d_gene	j_gene	CDR3nt	CDR3aa
TRBV5-6	-	TRBD1	TRBJ1-1	TGTGCCAGCAGGGAAGGGGGCCTCATGAACACTGAAGCTTTCTTT	CASREGGLMNTEAFF
TRBV7-8	-	-	TRBJ2-1	TGTGCCAGCAGCAAAACATGGGACGTACCCTACAATGAGCAGTTCTTC	CASSKTWDVPYNEQFF
TRBV27	-	TRBD1	TRBJ2-3	TGTGCCAGCAGCCCCCTGGGACAGGGCCCCACAGATACGCAGTATTTT	CASSPLGQGPTDTQYF
TRBV5-1	-	TRBD2	TRBJ2-1	TGCGCCAGCAGCGCCGGGACTAGCGGGAGAAGTGCGCAGTTCTTC	CASSAGTSGRSAQFF
TRBV2	few	-	TRBJ2-3	TGTGCCAGCAGTGAATGGGAGAGCACAGATACGCAGTATTTT	CASSEWESTDTQYF
TRBV7-8	-	-	TRBJ2-3	TGTGCCAGCAGCAGAAAGGAAAAGGGCACAGATACGCAGTATTTT	CASSRKEKGTDTQYF
TRBV7-6	-	TRBD2	TRBJ2-3	TGTGCCAGCAGCTCCAGACTAGCGGGAGCCTCCACAGATACGCAGTATTTT	CASSSRLAGASTDTQYF
TRBV11-2	-	TRBD2	TRBJ2-2	TGTGCCAGCAGCTTACTAGCGGGAGGGCCTAACGGGGAGCTGTTTTTT	CASSLLAGGPNGELFF
TRBV6-1	-	TRBD1	TRBJ1-2	TGTGCCAGCAGCGGGACAGGACACTATGGCTACACCTTC	CASSGTGHYGYTF
TRBV4-1	-	-	TRBJ2-6	TGCGCCAGCAGCCAAGAGGCCGGAGGAGCTGGGGCCAACGTCCTGACTTTC	CASSQEAGGAGANVLTF
TRBV4-2	-	-	TRBJ1-1	TGTGCCAGCAGCCAATACGGGAACACTGAAGCTTTCTTT	CASSQYGNTEAFF
TRBV9	few	TRBD2	TRBJ2-5	TGTGCCAGCAGCGTAGATGTCGGGAGGGCAGAGACCCAGTACTTC	CASSVDVGRAETQYF
TRBV11-2	few	-	TRBJ2-7	TGTGCCAGCAGCTCGCGACTAGTTCTCCCTTCCTACGAGCAGTACTTC	CASSSRLVLPSYEQYF
TRBV20-1	-	-	TRBJ2-7	TGCAGTGCCTCTAACTGGGACGAGCAGTACTTC	CSASNWDEQYF
TRBV5-4	-	-	TRBJ2-3	TGTGCCAGCAGCCAGCTCGACGGAGCCATCACAGATACGCAGTATTTT	CASSQLDGAITDTQYF
TRBV5-1	-	-	TRBJ2-7	TGCGCCAGCAGCTTGACAGGGAAAGGTGAGCAGTACTTC	CASSLTGKGEQYF
TRBV4-1	-	TRBD2	TRBJ2-1	TGCGCCAGCAGCCACCAGCTAGCTTCTCTAGGGAGGGGGCAGTTCTTC	CASSHQLASLGRGQFF
TRBV2	-	-	TRBJ2-6	TGTGCCAGCAGTAGCCGGGATCCAGTCTCTGGGGCCAACGTCCTGACTTTC	CASSSRDPVSGANVLTF
TRBV7-2	-	-	TRBJ2-7	TGTGCCAGCAGCTTAATCTCCAGGACCTACGAGCAGTACTTC	CASSLISRTYEQYF
TRBV19	many	-	TRBJ2-1	TGTGCCAGTAGTATAGGCCGTAATGAGCAGTTCTTC	CASSIGRNEQFF